This T cell receptor beta chain was observed in a study of cytomegalovirus exposure and HLA in healthy donors. General study points: A later analysis showed HLA-associated TCR beta chains outstripping equally common others in clonal expansion. One variant, a missense change in DCLRE1C, was linked in a later analysis to TCR beta V- and J-gene trimming. Earlier findings revealed that most TCR beta V segments proved productive either about 87% or about 30% of the time.

Notes on this clone: Its target is unknown.

CDR3 size: 15 residues. Germline CDR1 reads MNHEY; CDR2 reads SMNVEV (reference sequence). The V segment lost 1 base and the J segment 4 bases; nucleotides outside the gene matches: 4. Use of 60 Vbeta and 13 Jbeta primers characterized the PCR. Libraries were prepared by immunoSEQ multiplex PCR; TCRdb keeps only in-frame clonotypes and omits some of them. The sample includes 150,000 to 200,000 clones, 77% of them seen just once. Healthy donors of bone marrow made up the group. Sequencing input: PBMCs. V and J are TRBV27 and TRBJ1-1; 9 bases map to TRBD1. The clonotype was recovered from a male donor in good health and CMV-seropositive. CDR3 in amino acids: CASSLFPTGGTEAFF. The CDR3 DNA follows: TGTGCCAGCAGTTTATTCCCGACAGGGGGCACTGAAGCTTTCTTT.